This note documents a single T cell receptor (beta chain) sequence. The specificity of this receptor is unknown. No much larger clone is present one base from it, and per-base qualities are unavailable. This sample is part of a study of cytomegalovirus exposure and HLA in healthy donors (dated 2017 in TCRdb). Notes on the research overall: According to an earlier analysis of a few hundred of the donors, about 180 million T cells yielded 117 million unique TCR beta sequences and around 280 Gb of sequence data. Across around 400 genotyped donors of the cohort, an average of roughly 200,000 unique TCR beta nucleotide sequences per donor were sequenced, and about a sixth of those sequences were non-productive. Along with the 666-subject first cohort, a separate validation cohort of around 120 different subjects was used. A later analysis re-examined previously published TCR beta repertoires from about 700 donors and added high-resolution HLA genotyping to investigate patterns of TCR occurrence. An earlier analysis of 587 of the donors applied high-throughput TCR beta sequencing to assess whether each TCR beta V gene segment acted as functional or pseudogenic. Rather than using new phenotypic data, the later analysis identified candidate immune exposures from TCR beta sequences and from how often those sequences occurred across donors. Every repertoire in the discovery cohort had been generated on one and the same sequencing platform. To predict cytomegalovirus infection status, the study combined high-throughput TCR immunosequencing, statistical association of individual TCRs with disease status, and machine learning. Class I and class II HLA loci were covered by the typing at four-digit resolution. Because of strong linkage in the cohort, 4 to 6 DR-DQ haplotypes were treated as single units for association and clustering. A later genetic analysis used genome-wide SNP genotypes for about 65% of the 666 donors, treating that subset as a discovery cohort. Donor age, sex, ethnicity and CMV serostatus were collected together with the repertoire data. Using immunosequencing, the study profiled T cell repertoires from roughly 650 subjects and related those repertoires to cytomegalovirus serostatus. The number of typed donors differed by locus: about 620-640 for A, B, C, DRB1 and DQB1; 522 for DQA1; around 580 for DPA1; and about 470 for DPB1. Of the 350 to 400 genotyped donors, around 81% fell in the genetic ancestry cluster associated with self-reported Caucasian donors. The study was designed to test whether signatures of past pathogen exposure could be identified by cataloging public T cell receptors. An early release that covered roughly 600 HLA-typed donors contained approximately 300 gigabases of sequencing data and 75 million to 100 million unique TCR sequences.

Library preparation used the immunoSEQ multiplex PCR assay. The multiplex PCR relied on a mix of 60 forward primers for TCR Vbeta segments and 13 reverse primers for TCR Jbeta segments. Amplification of the CDR3 region of rearranged TCR beta genes was performed with a multiplex PCR assay on genomic DNA. On the Illumina HiSeq System, the amplified TCR beta libraries were sequenced as 87-base-pair reads. On the authors' methods: A later analysis tallied 75 million to 95 million unique TCR beta chains across the 700 or so repertoires, and approximately 12 million of those chains were shared by two or more donors. Raw reads were error-corrected and collapsed into unique sequences by a nearest-neighbor algorithm in which closely related sequences were merged to remove PCR and sequencing errors. V, D and J gene segments were assigned by aligning CDR3 sequences to IMGT reference sequences. For a sequence to be retained, a match of at least six nucleotides was required to both a V gene segment and a J gene segment. Rearrangements were classified as productive when the CDR3 lacked stop codons and remained in frame with V and J, and all other rearrangements were classified as non-productive. Following IMGT convention, CDR3 was defined as the stretch from the second conserved V-encoded cysteine to the conserved J-encoded phenylalanine. The earlier analysis of about 590 of the donors excluded sequences that lacked an unambiguous match to a single V gene segment. In an earlier analysis of almost 600 of the donors, a V segment was called functional when productive rearrangements were above 56.7%, and segregating when the standard deviation between donors exceeded 5%. A statistical classification framework was developed to diagnose cytomegalovirus status using the catalog of TCR beta chain sequences. V and J gene assignment, in a later analysis, came from comparing TCR nucleotide sequences with IMGT/GENE-DB human TR gene sequences. A later analysis assigned CDR3 sequences and most-parsimonious VDJ recombination scenarios with the TCRdist pipeline. In a later analysis, each TCR beta chain was defined by its CDR3 amino acid sequence together with its V-gene family, and reads without a unique V-gene family were excluded. As a way to deal with suspected cross-contamination and a sequencing artifact, a later analysis dropped hundreds of nucleotide sequences that were highly shared and had low generation probability. In a later analysis, a clonal expansion index for each public chain was calculated from normalized within-repertoire ranks of inferred template counts. A later analysis computed generation probabilities with a VDJ recombination model fitted to out-of-frame rearrangements, and checked the results against IGoR. A later analysis scored TCR-TCR, TCR-HLA and TCR-CMV co-occurrence with hypergeometric tests, applying a repertoire-size bias correction to TCR pairs. In a later analysis, false discovery rates were estimated by permuting HLA or CMV assignments 20 times. A later analysis grouped co-occurring TCRs with DBSCAN, adding TCRdist sequence similarity when clustering within HLA-allele-positive subsets. Repertoires with fewer than 30,000 or more than 120,000 public chains were left out of co-occurrence clustering, as were several repertoires with anomalous nucleotide sharing. TCRdb carries this immuneACCESS record with in-frame sequences only. Its versions omit some clonotypes, under half of them owing to an unresolved V gene in the studies checked, with the rest unexplained. V, J and clone size derive from that table, while D and trimming were established from the DNA sequence. Within this sample are fewer than 200,000 clones, with more than 70% of them counted one time only. Around 4.9% of the sample goes to the ten largest clones.

The cohort consisted of 600 to 750 healthy bone marrow donors. All cohort members were sampled while nominally healthy, although unrecorded immune exposures were likely present. The donor tested CMV seronegative, placing the donor among the 350 to 400 seronegative members of the cohort. Each donor provided a peripheral blood sample, and peripheral blood mononuclear cells were used for TCR beta sequencing. Genomic DNA extraction from the blood cell samples was performed with the Qiagen DNeasy Blood Extraction Kit. The CDR3 runs 15 residues from the cysteine to the phenylalanine. The only DNA kept is the CDR3, 45 bases in frame from the first base. The V end gives up 0 bases and the J end 5 bases, leaving 6 bases in the junction not matched to a gene. Reading the germline V gene gives CDR1 SGDLS and CDR2 YYNGEE. Results the study describes overall, beyond this receptor: Strong co-occurrence of HLA alleles, especially DR and DQ, made assigning TCR associations to individual alleles difficult. A total of about 180 TCR beta chains were listed by the study as associated with cytomegalovirus. In a later analysis, several top co-occurrence clusters were reported to appear linked to parvovirus B19, influenza, CMV and Epstein-Barr virus. For the cohort, immune exposure information was limited to CMV serostatus. Presence/absence analyses assumed roughly uniform sequencing depth across donors, an assumption that may not hold. Most TCR sequences were seen in very few donors, while some public TCRs were found in many individuals. Because HLA typing was unavailable for some donors at each locus, only the typed subset was used in association tests. The authors suggested that the approach could potentially be extended to other disease states and immunological phenotypes. In both the original and validation cohorts, the classifier was reported to diagnose cytomegalovirus status with high specificity and sensitivity. About 17 rarely observed V segments, including chromosome 9 orphons, were excluded from the earlier analysis of just under 600 of the donors because counts were too low. A later genetic analysis reported fewer N-insertions in productive TCRs among donors in an Asian-associated ancestry cluster than the roughly 700-donor mean. Most CMV-associated TCR beta chains appeared to be HLA-restricted in a later analysis, and the HLA associations seemed to be driven largely by CMV exposure. In a later analysis, the rate of TCR association differed among HLA loci, with DRB1 alleles having the most associated TCRs and HLA-C alleles having the fewest. In vitro tests confirmed that three of the cytomegalovirus-associated TCR beta chains recognize cytomegalovirus antigens. In an earlier analysis of around 600 of the donors, most TCR beta V segments were observed in productive rearrangements about 87% or about 30% of the time, broadly matching IMGT annotations. The sequencing pipeline was judged likely to have produced a cluster of highly shared sequence variants as a technical artifact. Some IMGT-functional V segments, including TRBV6-2 and TRBV6-3, could not be distinguished by the 87-base-pair reads and were therefore excluded. A further reported finding was that TCR beta sequences accurately predicted the HLA-A and HLA-B alleles for most subjects in the first cohort. Compared with equally common non-associated chains, HLA-associated TCR beta chains in a later analysis were more clonally expanded and had lower generation probabilities. Specific HLA alleles were associated with roughly 17,000 TCR beta sequences at a false discovery rate of 0.05 in a later analysis. Only TCR beta chains were sequenced in this cohort, and the absence of alpha or paired-chain data limited detectable features. Linkage disequilibrium might explain the correlated functional status among segregating V segments, but an unknown experimental factor could not be excluded. A later genetic analysis associated a missense DCLRE1C variant with V-gene and J-gene trimming of TCR beta chains, and an independent cohort replicated the association.

The sequence derives from a male donor in good health and CMV-seronegative. This receptor chain uses TRBV9 and TRBJ2-7, and TRBD2 matches 9 of the central bases. Sequencing used PBMCs. The sequence in DNA is TGTGCCAGCAGCGTAGGGGCGGGGGGGCTCAACGAGCAGTACTTC. Its protein reads: CASSVGAGGLNEQYF.